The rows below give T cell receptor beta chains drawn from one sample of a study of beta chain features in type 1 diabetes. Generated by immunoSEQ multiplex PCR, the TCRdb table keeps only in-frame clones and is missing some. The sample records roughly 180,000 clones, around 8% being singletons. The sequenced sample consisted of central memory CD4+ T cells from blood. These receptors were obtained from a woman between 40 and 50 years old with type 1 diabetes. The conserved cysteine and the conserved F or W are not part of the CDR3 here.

CDR3 protein: ASSLNQPQH
V gene: TRBV2
J gene: TRBJ1-5

CDR3 protein: ASSPRGSSHSNQPQH
V gene: TRBV7-9
J gene: TRBJ1-5

CDR3 protein: ASSLNRLAGQETQY
V gene: TRBV7-2
J gene: TRBJ2-5

CDR3 protein: ASSVGPSGKETQY
V gene: TRBV9
J gene: TRBJ2-5

CDR3 protein: ASSVGVGGDYGYT
V gene: TRBV9
J gene: TRBJ1-2

CDR3 protein: AISESTGNQPQH
V gene: TRBV10-3
J gene: TRBJ1-5

CDR3 protein: ASRGGGETEAF
V gene: TRBV28
J gene: TRBJ1-1

CDR3 protein: ASSGPPLWQGRDYGYT
V gene: TRBV2
J gene: TRBJ1-2

CDR3 protein: AISESTQGETQY
V gene: TRBV10-3
J gene: TRBJ2-5

CDR3 protein: ASRTTQGAGEKLF
V gene: TRBV6-6
J gene: TRBJ1-4

CDR3 protein: ASSLGQGIANYGYT
V gene: TRBV27
J gene: TRBJ1-2

CDR3 protein: ASNREAYEQY
V gene: TRBV28
J gene: TRBJ2-7

CDR3 protein: ASSPGSSGLSGANVLT
V gene: TRBV5-1
J gene: TRBJ2-6

CDR3 protein: ASSPSGTSGYNEQF
V gene: TRBV27
J gene: TRBJ2-1

CDR3 protein: ASSSDRNTEAF
V gene: TRBV7-3
J gene: TRBJ1-1

CDR3 protein: RVDRPNTEAF
V gene: TRBV29-1
J gene: TRBJ1-1

CDR3 protein: ASSLSAGLNYGYT
V gene: TRBV28
J gene: TRBJ1-2

CDR3 protein: ASSQWDREETQY
V gene: TRBV7-2
J gene: TRBJ2-5

CDR3 protein: ASSRRDSLNTEAF
V gene: TRBV9
J gene: TRBJ1-1

CDR3 protein: AWSKGTVR
V gene: TRBV30
J gene: TRBJ1-2

CDR3 protein: ASSRSHPSSGNTIY
V gene: TRBV27
J gene: TRBJ1-3

CDR3 protein: ASSFRLAGTDTQY
V gene: TRBV5-6
J gene: TRBJ2-3

CDR3 protein: ASSLGTGVAF
V gene: TRBV28
J gene: TRBJ1-1

CDR3 protein: ASSSSSGGLGQY
V gene: TRBV14
J gene: TRBJ2-7

CDR3 protein: ATHERDSSNQPQH
V gene: TRBV19
J gene: TRBJ1-5

CDR3 protein: ASSARLDNEQF
V gene: TRBV6-1
J gene: TRBJ2-1

CDR3 protein: ASKQGQGQVGEQF
V gene: TRBV7-3
J gene: TRBJ2-1

CDR3 protein: ASSQQLEAF
V gene: TRBV7-9
J gene: TRBJ1-1

CDR3 protein: ASSLSGNTGELF
V gene: TRBV28
J gene: TRBJ2-2

CDR3 protein: ASSVDREAF
V gene: TRBV18
J gene: TRBJ1-1

CDR3 protein: ASRDTGTAGHTEAF
V gene: TRBV19
J gene: TRBJ1-1

CDR3 protein: ASSSILGQF
V gene: TRBV28
J gene: TRBJ2-1

CDR3 protein: ASSSLQGVAEAF
V gene: TRBV5-1
J gene: TRBJ1-1

CDR3 protein: ASGDGQGYDQPQH
V gene: TRBV7-2
J gene: TRBJ1-5

CDR3 protein: ASSLAGGPYEQY
V gene: TRBV27
J gene: TRBJ2-7

CDR3 protein: ASSAGMTGASMEQF
V gene: TRBV5-4
J gene: TRBJ2-1

CDR3 protein: ASSPGTGGYGYT
V gene: TRBV18
J gene: TRBJ1-2

CDR3 protein: ATAGQGSYEQY
V gene: TRBV18
J gene: TRBJ2-7

CDR3 protein: ASSLLSGSSYEQY
V gene: TRBV18
J gene: TRBJ2-7

CDR3 protein: ASKDSENTIY
V gene: TRBV6-6
J gene: TRBJ1-3

CDR3 protein: ASSPEERGGLF
V gene: TRBV28
J gene: TRBJ1-4

CDR3 protein: ASSTRTSGKGNEQF
V gene: TRBV7-2
J gene: TRBJ2-1